This is a list of T cell receptor beta chains from one sample in a study of blood T cell dynamics during melanoma immunotherapy. TCRdb keeps only in-frame clones here, not all; method: immunoSEQ multiplex PCR. The table lists some 15,000 clones, approximately 90% of them singletons. The material was blood, obtained from a patient treated with checkpoint blockade. The receptors come from a human donor with melanoma. CDR3s include the opening cysteine and the closing phenylalanine or tryptophan.

17	TRBV28	TRBJ2-5	CASSFSGSGGPGETQYF
16	TRBV30	TRBJ1-2	CAWSVYMGTSGSGYTF
14	TRBV27	TRBJ1-2	CASSSYGFNYGYTF
18	TRBV11-2	TRBJ2-6	CASSPRTGPTSGANVLTF
14	TRBV6-5	TRBJ2-1	CASSYSVGGNEQFF
15	TRBV7-9	TRBJ1-2	CASSSHVLLALGYTF
15	TRBV18	TRBJ2-7	CASSLTGTGGGEQYF
14	TRBV6-6	TRBJ2-3	CASSLNGGTDTQYF
13	TRBV7-3	TRBJ2-1	CASSLRLEGEQFF
13	TRBV10-3	TRBJ1-1	CAISESGRTEAFF
13	TRBV5-1	TRBJ2-1	CASRAGDQNEQFF
15	TRBV7-2	TRBJ1-2	CASSLYPGTLYGYTF
18	TRBV9	TRBJ2-6	CASSVTPTVFSGANVLTF
13	TRBV11-2	TRBJ2-1	CASSLLLGDEQFF
15	TRBV28	TRBJ2-6	CASSLQRSGANVLTF
15	TRBV5-1	TRBJ2-1	CASSFTSGSYNEQFF
16	TRBV9	TRBJ2-3	CASSVEGTGSTDTQYF
11	TRBV5-1	TRBJ2-3	CASSFRDTQYF
18	TRBV4-2	TRBJ1-4	CASSPQGALIYSNEKLFF
13	TRBV5-1	TRBJ1-1	CASSGGQNTEAFF
13	TRBV7-8	TRBJ1-2	CASSLDRAYGYTF
15	TRBV15	TRBJ1-2	CATSRGTGVSYGYTF
13	TRBV5-1	TRBJ2-7	CASRPGSSYEQYF
14	TRBV27	TRBJ1-2	CASSLGPGGYGYTF
15	TRBV7-2	TRBJ1-5	CASSLESSGNQPQHF
15	TRBV28	TRBJ1-4	CASSPRQGGFEKLFF
13	TRBV6-5	TRBJ2-4	CASRPGRENIQYF
13	TRBV7-9	TRBJ2-3	CALSGTGPDTQYF
12	TRBV29-1	TRBJ1-2	CTAGAANYGYTF
16	TRBV30	TRBJ2-6	CAWTGSRVSGANVLTF
15	TRBV7-2	TRBJ2-7	CASSPQGVASYEQYF
12	TRBV27	TRBJ1-6	CASSLRGSPLHF
15	TRBV18	TRBJ1-2	CASSPEAGRRDGYTF
14	TRBV27	TRBJ1-2	CASRGTRLNNGYTF
17	TRBV6-1	TRBJ1-3	CASSERGQGNSGNTIYF
15	TRBV7-2	TRBJ1-4	CASSRQGFDNEKLFF
17	TRBV2	TRBJ2-5	CASSVDTSGGRQETQYF
16	TRBV5-5	TRBJ2-2	CASSFTIEYNTGELFF
14	TRBV14	TRBJ2-1	CASSQRGASGRWFF
13	TRBV30	TRBJ2-7	CAWRGTPSTEQYF
17	TRBV12-1	TRBJ2-1	CASSFGKWNFCPNEQFF
18	TRBV7-3	TRBJ2-6	CASSLWTGGSAGANVLTF
15	TRBV7-6	TRBJ2-1	CASSPTGLAYNEQFF
16	TRBV19	TRBJ1-5	CASTPGGNSLNQPQHF
16	TRBV11-2	TRBJ2-1	CASSTIQGVSYNEQFF
13	TRBV28	TRBJ2-7	CASRDSPRNEQYF
19	TRBV7-9	TRBJ1-6	CASSSPGQGESSYNSPLHF
12	TRBV6-1	TRBJ2-7	CASSEREGEQYF
18	TRBV5-1	TRBJ2-2	CASSLVPLAGEVTGELFF
12	TRBV2	TRBJ2-1	CASELAGHEQFF